Each of the 26 T cell receptor beta chains below was sequenced from the same sample in a study of blood T cell repertoires in COVID-19. TCRdb keeps only in-frame clones here, not all; method: immunoSEQ multiplex PCR. The data contain 300,000 to 450,000 clones, less than 85% of them singletons. The sequenced sample consisted of peripheral blood. The source is a woman between 18 and 30 years old with acute or convalescent COVID-19.

This rearrangement joins TRBV4-2 to TRBJ1-1; D might be TRBD1 (5 bases). V gave up 1 base and J gave up 2 bases, with 17 bases separating them. The V gene's germline CDR1 is LGHNA and CDR2 YNFKEQ. CDR3 length: 17 residues. The CDR3 loop is CASSQGANRRINTEAFF. The CDR3 coding sequence is TGTGCCAGCAGCCAAGGCGCTAACAGGCGGATAAACACTGAAGCTTTCTTT.

This chain connects TRBV9 to TRBJ2-1; weak D call: TRBD2 (5 bases). This CDR3 has 14 residues. The V end lost 2 bases, the J end lost 5 bases, and 11 bases lay between the germline ends. Germline CDR1 reads SGDLS; CDR2 reads YYNGEE. The CDR3 DNA follows: TGTGCCAGCAGCGTCCCTAGCCCTAACAATGAGCAGTTCTTC. Encoded protein: CASSVPSPNNEQFF.

The V and J genes are TRBV9 and TRBJ2-3; D is perhaps TRBD1 (6 bases). Germline V gene lookup returns CDR1 SGDLS and CDR2 YYNGEE. The CDR3 runs to 20 residues. V was trimmed by 0 bases and J by 4 bases, leaving 27 bases between them. CDR3 loop: CASSVEPISVLPGAADTQYF. In DNA, the CDR3 is TGTGCCAGCAGCGTAGAACCTATTTCCGTTCTCCCAGGGGCGGCAGATACGCAGTATTTT.

V is TRBV15 and J is TRBJ2-7, with 14 bases fitting TRBD2. The CDR3 has 15 residues. Germline assignment: CDR1 LNHNV and CDR2 YYDKDF (reference sequence). V dropped 1 base and J dropped 4; count of bases not matched to a gene: 0. Written as DNA, the CDR3 is TGTGCCACCAGCAGAGGGACTAGCGGGAGGTACGAGCAGTACTTC. This gives the protein CATSRGTSGRYEQYF.

This clone was found a few times. This chain connects TRBV9 to TRBJ2-7; no clear D. This CDR3 contains 11 residues. Germline CDR1 SGDLS, CDR2 YYNGEE. Trimming left V 4 bases short and J 1 base short, with 3 bases between. CDR3 region: CASSHSYEQYF. The CDR3 bases are TGTGCCAGCAGCCATTCCTACGAGCAGTACTTC.

CDR3 bases: TGCGCCAGCAGCTTGGAAGGGGGCTATGGCTACACCTTC. Its translation: CASSLEGGYGYTF. The chain carries TRBV5-1 and TRBJ1-2, with D possibly matching TRBD1 (6 bases). CDR1 SGHRS and CDR2 YFSETQ come from the germline V gene. This CDR3 comprises 13 residues. Trimming shortened V by 0 bases and J by 4 bases, and 7 bases separated the two germline ends.

The chain combines TRBV5-8 with TRBJ1-6; D may be TRBD1 (5 bases). The V and J ends lost 0 bases and 13 bases respectively, with 5 bases between them. CDR3 length: 11 amino acids. Germline V gene data show CDR1 as SGHTS and CDR2 as YDEGEE. CDR3: CASSLGGPLHF. The DNA for the CDR3 is TGTGCCAGCAGCTTGGGGGGCCCCCTCCACTTT.

The CDR3 is CASSSGTENLWYF. Here the CDR3 DNA reads TGTGCCAGCAGTTCCGGGACAGAAAATTTGTGGTACTTC. The chain carries TRBV25-1 and TRBJ2-7; 7 positions agree with TRBD1. The germline V gene encodes CDR1 MGHDK and CDR2 SYGVNS. Trimming removed 5 bases from V and 12 bases from J; junction bases left unmatched: 13. CDR3 length: 13 amino acids.

This clone was observed many times. The chain carries TRBV7-3 and TRBJ2-6; D is uncertain. Trimming pared 0 bases from V and 4 bases from J, leaving 4 bases between. This CDR3 is 14 amino acids long. Germline assignment: CDR1 SGHTA and CDR2 FQGTGA. The CDR3 DNA sequence: TGTGCCAGCAGCTTAACGGCCGGGGCCAACGTCCTGACTTTC. Residues: CASSLTAGANVLTF.

The chain is built from TRBV4-1 and TRBJ1-2; 7 bases line up with TRBD1. The CDR3 is 16 residues long. V lost 6 bases to trimming and J lost 8 bases; unmatched junction nucleotides: 18. Germline-derived CDR1 and CDR2 are MGHRA and YSYEKL. The CDR3 is CASRRPGTVFEGGYTF. The CDR3 coding sequence is TGCGCCAGCAGGCGACCCGGGACAGTCTTCGAAGGGGGCTACACCTTC.

The chain links TRBV30 to TRBJ1-6, with a weak D call TRBD1 (5 bases). Looked up from germline, CDR1 is GTSNPN and CDR2 is SVGIG (reference sequence). V was cut by 1 base and J by 7 bases, with 17 bases left in between. This CDR3 comprises 16 residues. The chain's CDR3 is CAWSALPGLRNSPLHF. CDR3 sequence (DNA): TGTGCCTGGAGTGCCCTCCCGGGACTCAGAAATTCACCCCTCCACTTT. Full variable domain (outside the CDR3, taken from reference TRBV30 and TRBJ1-6): SQTIHQWPATLVQPVGSPLSLECTVEGTSNPNLYWYRQAAGRGLQLLFYSVGIGQISSEVPQNLSASRPQDRQFILSSKKLLLSDSGFYLCAWSALPGLRNSPLHFGNGTRLTVT.

The chain combines TRBV19 with TRBJ1-2; D call uncertain. The CDR3 spans 15 residues. Germline values: CDR1 LNHDA, CDR2 SQIVND (reference sequence). V shed 9 bases and J shed 1 base, with 18 bases lying between them. CDR3 loop: CASSPGVQFNYGYTF. CDR3 nucleotide sequence: TGTGCCAGCTCCCCCGGGGTCCAATTTAACTATGGCTACACCTTC.

The rearrangement uses TRBV28 and TRBJ2-1; D ambiguous. Trimming removed 5 bases at V and 9 bases at J, with 11 bases between. Germline V gives CDR1 MDHEN, CDR2 SYDVKM. The CDR3 has 12 amino acids. In DNA form, the CDR3 reads TGTGCCAGCAGTCCACCTCTAGGTGAGCAGTTCTTC. It is translated as CASSPPLGEQFF.

This chain uses TRBV7-8 with TRBJ2-7; 9 bases agree with TRBD1. This CDR3 is 15 amino acids long. Trimming removed 4 bases from V and 3 bases from J; junction bases left unmatched: 7. Germline V CDR1 and CDR2: SGHVS, FQNEAQ. The CDR3 region is CASSSGTGIFYEQYF. The DNA for the CDR3 is TGTGCCAGCAGCTCCGGGACAGGGATTTTCTACGAGCAGTACTTC.

CDR3: CASSSGHNYGYTF. The CDR3 DNA follows: TGTGCCAGCTCATCGGGACACAACTATGGCTACACCTTC. The rearrangement links TRBV18 to TRBJ1-2, with D tentatively TRBD1 (6 bases). With 5 bases removed from V and 2 bases from J, the gap between germline ends came to 9 bases. Germline V gives CDR1 KGHSH, CDR2 LQKENI. The CDR3 is 13 residues long.

The V gene is TRBV9, the J gene TRBJ1-5; maybe TRBD1 (5 bases). The germline V gene has CDR1 SGDLS and CDR2 YYNGEE. The V end was cut by 4 bases, the J end by 1 base, with 9 bases between. This CDR3 has 14 residues. CDR3 sequence: CASSQGGSNQPQHF. The CDR3 DNA reads TGTGCCAGCAGCCAGGGCGGAAGCAATCAGCCCCAGCATTTT.

The chain joins TRBV12-5 to TRBJ2-2; no firm D call. Germline CDR1 is LGHNT and CDR2 is FRNRAP. There are 14 residues in the CDR3. V was cut by 6 bases and J by 6 bases, with 14 bases left in between. The CDR3 coding sequence is TGTGCTAGTGGCTTTTCGGAGTGGGCCGGGGAGCTGTTTTTT. Translation: CASGFSEWAGELFF.

V is TRBV6-2 or TRBV6-3 and J is TRBJ2-7, with TRBD1 matching over 11 bases. Germline V CDR1 and CDR2: MNHEY, SVGEGT. The J segment lost 0 bases and the V segment lost 6 bases, leaving 13 bases of the junction unmatched. The CDR3 runs 18 residues. The CDR3 DNA is TGTGCCAGCAGCCGCCGCGATATGGGACAGGGGGACTCCTACGAGCAGTACTTC. This codes for CASSRRDMGQGDSYEQYF.

The chain uses TRBV6-6 and TRBJ2-2; D perhaps matches TRBD2 (5 bases). Between the trimmed V and J ends, which lost 7 bases and 5 bases, there was a span of 20 bases. This CDR3 has 16 amino acids. Germline lookup yields CDR1 MNHNY and CDR2 SVGAGI (reference sequence). The CDR3 protein is CASINGLAAPTGELFF. The CDR3 coding sequence is TGTGCCAGCATTAATGGTCTAGCAGCCCCAACCGGGGAGCTGTTTTTT.

This chain uses TRBV27 with TRBJ2-1; 10 bases are shared with TRBD1. The V and J ends lost 5 bases and 8 bases, in that order; junction bases with no gene match: 6. This CDR3 is built from 14 residues. Germline values: CDR1 MNHEY, CDR2 SMNVEV (reference sequence). The CDR3: CASSPGQGRDEQFF. The CDR3 coding sequence is TGTGCCAGCAGTCCGGGACAGGGGCGGGATGAGCAGTTCTTC.

This clone has a handful of counts. The V gene is TRBV2, the J gene TRBJ1-4; TRBD1 matches 11 bases. The V gene end was trimmed by 3 bases and the J gene end by 0 bases; junction bases not matched to a gene: 6. The germline gives CDR1 SNHLY, CDR2 FYNNEI. The CDR3 covers 18 residues. The CDR3 region has the DNA TGTGCCAGCAGTGAGGACAGGGGGCGCACTGCAACTAATGAAAAACTGTTTTTT. It specifies CASSEDRGRTATNEKLFF.

The gene calls are TRBV4-1 and TRBJ2-3, with 7 bases identical to TRBD2. V was pared by 5 bases and J by 2 bases, with 7 bases of the junction left unmatched. CDR1 and CDR2 from the germline V gene are MGHRA and YSYEKL. CDR3 length equals 15 residues. CDR3 coding DNA: TGCGCCAGCAGCTACGGGGAGGGTCCCACAGATACGCAGTATTTT. Translating gives CASSYGEGPTDTQYF.

This clone was seen a single time. The chain uses TRBV5-4 and TRBJ2-4; 7 nucleotides agree with TRBD1. CDR1 and CDR2 (germline): SGHNT, YYREEE (reference sequence). The length of the CDR3 is 13 residues. Germline trimming cut 2 bases from V and 9 bases from J; bases unmatched to any gene: 5. Here the CDR3 DNA reads TGTGCCAGCAGCTTAGACAGGGATAGCATTCAGTACTTC. It encodes CASSLDRDSIQYF.

The chain joins TRBV2 to TRBJ2-7; 10 positions agree with TRBD1. Germline V CDR1 and CDR2: SNHLY, FYNNEI. Unmatched junction bases numbered 6, after V lost 2 bases and J lost 5 bases. This CDR3 is built from 15 residues. CDR3 loop: CASSEPGQGSDEQYF. In DNA, the CDR3 is TGTGCCAGCAGTGAACCGGGACAGGGGTCCGACGAGCAGTACTTC.

The chain's CDR3 is CASSLTAGGGYTF. The CDR3 coding sequence is TGTGCCAGCAGCTTAACGGCGGGGGGTGGCTACACCTTC. V is TRBV7-6 and J is TRBJ1-2; the D gene is possibly TRBD1 (5 bases). The CDR3 runs 13 residues. Between the trimmed V and J ends, which lost 2 bases and 7 bases, there was a span of 11 bases. Germline lookup yields CDR1 SGHVS and CDR2 FNYEAQ.

V and J are TRBV24-1 and TRBJ2-2; D ambiguous. The V end lost 9 bases, the J end lost 0 bases, and 10 bases lay between the germline ends. The CDR3 is made up of 14 amino acids. Germline CDR1 is KGHDR and CDR2 is SFDVKD. The CDR3 here is CATAHGANTGELFF. The CDR3 DNA is TGTGCCACCGCCCATGGAGCGAACACCGGGGAGCTGTTTTTT.